The clone carrying this T cell receptor beta chain was seen just once. Its target is unknown. The sample belongs to a study of shared clonotypes between healthy human individuals. Points from the study as a whole: Only blood was sampled, and tissue TCR repertoires likely differ from blood ones.

Repertoires were generated with immunoSEQ multiplex PCR, while TCRdb's copy carries only in-frame clones and drops some. The table lists 2.3 million or so clones, approximately 95% of them singletons, with 0.3% to 0.4% in the top ten. There are 15 residues in the CDR3. V was shortened by 2 bases and J by 0 bases, with 9 bases between the two germline ends. Germline V gene data show CDR1 as LNHNV and CDR2 as YYDKDF (reference sequence). The rearrangement links TRBV15 to TRBJ2-3, with D unclear. The specimen sequenced was naive CD4+ T cells from PBMCs. Subset reported: CD45RA+ positively selected. This clonotype was sampled from a man younger than 35 in good health. Some clones in this sample may be carry-over from other donors' samples. The CDR3 region is CATSRRTPSTDTQYF. Written as DNA, the CDR3 is TGTGCCACCAGCAGACGTACCCCGAGCACAGATACGCAGTATTTT.